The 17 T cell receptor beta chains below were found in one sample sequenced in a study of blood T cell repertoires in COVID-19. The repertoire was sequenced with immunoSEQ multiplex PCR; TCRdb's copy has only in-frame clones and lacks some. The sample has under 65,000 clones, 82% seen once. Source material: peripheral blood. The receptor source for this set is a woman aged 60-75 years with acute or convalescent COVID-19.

Here the CDR3 reads CASSPLVGGGELFF. The CDR3 DNA reads TGTGCCAGCAGCCCACTGGTGGGGGGCGGGGAGCTGTTTTTT. V gene TRBV14 combines with J gene TRBJ2-2; perhaps TRBD2 as D (6 bases). Germline CDR1 reads SGHDN; CDR2 reads FVKESK. The CDR3 totals 14 residues. Deletions cut 4 bases from V and 7 bases from J, with 13 bases between.

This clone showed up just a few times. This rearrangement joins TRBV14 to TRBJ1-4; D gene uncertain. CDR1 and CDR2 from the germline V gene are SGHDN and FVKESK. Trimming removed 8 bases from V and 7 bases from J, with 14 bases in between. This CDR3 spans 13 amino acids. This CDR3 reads CASAKRRFEKLFF. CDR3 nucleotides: TGTGCCAGCGCCAAACGGAGATTTGAAAAACTGTTTTTT.

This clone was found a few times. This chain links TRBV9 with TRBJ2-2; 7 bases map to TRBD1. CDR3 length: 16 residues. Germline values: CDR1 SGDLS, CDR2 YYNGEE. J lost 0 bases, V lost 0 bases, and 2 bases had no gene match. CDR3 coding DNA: TGTGCCAGCAGCGTAGCTGGGACAGCGAACACCGGGGAGCTGTTTTTT. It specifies CASSVAGTANTGELFF.

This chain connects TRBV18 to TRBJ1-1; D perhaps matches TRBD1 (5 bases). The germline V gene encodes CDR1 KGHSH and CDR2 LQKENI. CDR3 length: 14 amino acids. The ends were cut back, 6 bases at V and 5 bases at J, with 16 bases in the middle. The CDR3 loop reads CASSRDPRGTEAFF. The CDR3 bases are TGTGCCAGCTCGCGGGACCCCCGAGGGACTGAAGCTTTCTTT.

CDR3 loop: CASSFHSYGYTF. CDR3 coding DNA: TGTGCCAGCAGCTTCCACAGCTATGGCTACACCTTC. The chain carries TRBV7-2 and TRBJ1-2; D gene uncertain. Trimming shortened V by 3 bases and J by 4 bases, and 6 bases separated the two germline ends. The CDR3 is made up of 12 amino acids. CDR1 and CDR2 (germline): SGHTA, FQGNSA. Full variable domain (missing parts from reference TRBV7-2 and TRBJ1-2): GAGVSQSPSNKVTEKGKDVELRCDPISGHTALYWYRQSLGQGLEFLIYFQGNSAPDKSGLPSDRFSAERTGGSVSTLTIQRTQQEDSAVYLCASSFHSYGYTFGSGTRLTVV.

The CDR3 coding sequence is TGCGCCAGCAGCCCCTGGGGAGCGTACGGCTACACCTTC. It is translated as CASSPWGAYGYTF. V and J are TRBV5-1 and TRBJ1-2; D is unclear. Between the trimmed V and J ends, which lost 4 bases and 8 bases, there was a span of 15 bases. Germline-derived CDR1 and CDR2 are SGHRS and YFSETQ. This CDR3 region has 13 residues.

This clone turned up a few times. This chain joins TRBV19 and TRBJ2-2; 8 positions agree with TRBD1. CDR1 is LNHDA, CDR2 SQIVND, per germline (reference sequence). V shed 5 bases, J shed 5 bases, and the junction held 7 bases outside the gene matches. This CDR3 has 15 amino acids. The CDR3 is CASSPRTGYTGELFF. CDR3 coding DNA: TGTGCCAGTAGTCCTAGGACAGGGTATACCGGGGAGCTGTTTTTT.

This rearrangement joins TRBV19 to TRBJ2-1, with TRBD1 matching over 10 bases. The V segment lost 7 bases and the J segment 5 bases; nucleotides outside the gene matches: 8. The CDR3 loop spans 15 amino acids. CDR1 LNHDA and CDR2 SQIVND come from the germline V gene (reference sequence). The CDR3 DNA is TGTGCCAGTACCAAGACAGGGGGCTTCGACAATGAGCAGTTCTTC. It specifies CASTKTGGFDNEQFF.

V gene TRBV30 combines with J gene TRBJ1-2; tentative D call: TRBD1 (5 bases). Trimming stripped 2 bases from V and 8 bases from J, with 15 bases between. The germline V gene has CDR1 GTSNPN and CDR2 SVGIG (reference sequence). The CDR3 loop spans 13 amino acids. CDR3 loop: CAWSTGLNTGYTF. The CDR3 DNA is TGTGCCTGGAGTACAGGCCTTAATACGGGCTACACCTTC.

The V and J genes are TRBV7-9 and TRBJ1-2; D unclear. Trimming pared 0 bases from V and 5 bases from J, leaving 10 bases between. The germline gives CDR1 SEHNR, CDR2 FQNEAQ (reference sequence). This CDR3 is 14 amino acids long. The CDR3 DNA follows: TGTGCCAGCAGCTTAGCCCTTGGGAGTTATGGCTACACCTTC. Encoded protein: CASSLALGSYGYTF.

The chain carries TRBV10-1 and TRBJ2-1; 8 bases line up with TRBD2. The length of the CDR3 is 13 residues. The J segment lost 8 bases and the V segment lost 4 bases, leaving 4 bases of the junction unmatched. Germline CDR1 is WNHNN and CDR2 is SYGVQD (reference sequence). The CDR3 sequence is CASSVAGNDEQFF. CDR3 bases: TGCGCCAGCAGTGTAGCGGGGAACGATGAGCAGTTCTTC.

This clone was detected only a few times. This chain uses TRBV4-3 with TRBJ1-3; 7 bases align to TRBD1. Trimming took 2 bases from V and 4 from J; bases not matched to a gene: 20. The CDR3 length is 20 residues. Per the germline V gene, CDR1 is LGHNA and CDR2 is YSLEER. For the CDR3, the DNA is TGCGCCAGCAGCCAATATACAGCGGCACAGGGGATGGGTTCGGGAAACACCATATATTTT. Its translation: CASSQYTAAQGMGSGNTIYF.

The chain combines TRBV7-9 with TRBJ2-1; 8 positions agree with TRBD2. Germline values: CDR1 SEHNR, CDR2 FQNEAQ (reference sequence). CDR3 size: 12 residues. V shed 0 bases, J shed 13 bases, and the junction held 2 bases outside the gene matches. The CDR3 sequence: CASSLASGVQFF. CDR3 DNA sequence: TGTGCCAGCAGCTTAGCTAGCGGGGTACAGTTCTTC.

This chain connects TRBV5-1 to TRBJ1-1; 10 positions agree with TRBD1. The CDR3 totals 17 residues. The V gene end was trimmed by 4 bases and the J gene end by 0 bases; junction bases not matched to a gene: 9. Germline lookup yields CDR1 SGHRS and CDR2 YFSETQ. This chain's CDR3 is CASSKTGGAVVNTEAFF. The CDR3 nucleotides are TGCGCCAGCAGCAAGACAGGGGGCGCGGTGGTGAACACTGAAGCTTTCTTT.

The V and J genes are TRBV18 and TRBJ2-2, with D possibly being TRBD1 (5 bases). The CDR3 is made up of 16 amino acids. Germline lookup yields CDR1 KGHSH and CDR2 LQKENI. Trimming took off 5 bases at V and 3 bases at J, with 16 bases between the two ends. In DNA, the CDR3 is TGTGCCAGCTCATATAACCAGGGTGTTGACACCGGGGAGCTGTTTTTT. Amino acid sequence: CASSYNQGVDTGELFF.

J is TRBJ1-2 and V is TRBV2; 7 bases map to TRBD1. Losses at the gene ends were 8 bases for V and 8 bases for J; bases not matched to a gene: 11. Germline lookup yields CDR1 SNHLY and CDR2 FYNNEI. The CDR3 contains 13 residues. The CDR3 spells CASALRDSGGYTF. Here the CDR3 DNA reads TGTGCCAGCGCCTTGAGGGACAGCGGAGGCTACACCTTC.

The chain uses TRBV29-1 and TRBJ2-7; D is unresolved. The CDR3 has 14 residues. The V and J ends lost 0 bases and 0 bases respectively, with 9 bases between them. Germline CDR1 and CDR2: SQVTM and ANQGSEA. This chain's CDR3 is CSVEEERSSYEQYF. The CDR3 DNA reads TGCAGCGTTGAAGAAGAACGGAGCTCCTACGAGCAGTACTTC.